The T cell receptor beta chain described here comes from a study of tumor-infiltrating lymphocytes in oesophageal squamous cell carcinoma listed by TCRdb under 2016. With regard to this clonotype: This receptor's antigen is unknown. No quality values exist for individual bases; no much larger clone is one base distant.

The reads were generated on an Illumina HiSeq 2000. TCRdb cleaned the public reads at Q25 with fastp, built clones with MiXCR and kept in-frame beta chains. Rows are unified per CDR3 protein, each entry keeping the most common DNA and genes. The sample table holds 11,000 or so distinct CDR3 sequences, of which roughly 60% were seen once. The ten largest clones capture roughly three fifths of the sample. Reading from cysteine to phenylalanine, the CDR3 counts 14 amino acids. The sequence is cut down to CDR3 DNA, 42 bases in frame from base 1. The germline V gene provides CDR1 MDHEN and CDR2 SYDVKM. The rearranged chain carries TRBV28 and TRBJ2-1; too little of a D gene remains to name it. The J call could be wrong; TRBJ2-7 is a better fit for the DNA end. The clonotype was recovered from a female donor with esophageal squamous cell carcinoma. Material for sequencing was blood. CDR3 region: CASSPQDQTYEQYF. The nucleotides are TGTGCCAGCAGCCCCCAGGACCAAACCTACGAGCAGTACTTC.